These 25 T cell receptor beta chains share one sample of origin, sequenced in a study of blood T cell repertoires in COVID-19. Sequenced by immunoSEQ multiplex PCR; TCRdb stores in-frame clones only, minus some. The table has about 21,000 clones, roughly 85% seen once; the top ten hold over 5.5%. The specimen was peripheral blood. The receptor source for this set is a human donor in a cohort sampled during active COVID-19.

J is TRBJ2-1 and V is TRBV4-1; 9 bases agree with TRBD1. The ends lost 4 bases at V and 15 bases at J; junction bases unmatched: 7. The germline V gene encodes CDR1 MGHRA and CDR2 YSYEKL. The CDR3 is 12 residues long. CDR3 residues: CASSRPQGARFF. In DNA, the CDR3 is TGCGCCAGCAGCCGACCACAGGGGGCGCGGTTCTTC.

This chain connects TRBV6-5 to TRBJ1-2; 8 bases map to TRBD1. Germline CDR1 reads MNHEY; CDR2 reads SVGAGI. V was clipped by 5 bases and J by 4 bases; unmatched bases: 6. The CDR3 loop spans 14 amino acids. The CDR3 region is CASSPTGEIYGYTF. DNA for the CDR3: TGTGCCAGCAGTCCGACAGGGGAAATCTATGGCTACACCTTC.

The J gene is TRBJ1-4, the V gene TRBV10-3; 8 nucleotides match TRBD1. CDR3 size: 15 residues. V shed 1 base and J 7 bases; nucleotides not matched to a gene: 5. Germline V lookup: CDR1 ENHRY, CDR2 SYGVKD. The CDR3 region has the DNA TGTGCCATCAGTGAGTTAGGTACAGGGGGTGAAAAACTGTTTTTT. It codes for CAISELGTGGEKLFF.

The chain has TRBV7-9 and TRBJ1-1; TRBD1 is a possible D gene (6 bases). The CDR3 loop spans 12 amino acids. The V and J ends lost 4 bases and 6 bases respectively, with 9 bases between them. The germline gives CDR1 SEHNR, CDR2 FQNEAQ (reference sequence). The CDR3 loop is CASSSKGAEAFF. DNA of the CDR3: TGTGCCAGCAGCTCGAAGGGGGCTGAAGCTTTCTTT. The complete variable domain, with remaining parts taken from reference TRBV7-9 and TRBJ1-1, reads DTGVSQNPRHKITKRGQNVTFRCDPISEHNRLYWYRQTLGQGPEFLTYFQNEAQLEKSRLLSDRFSAERPKGSFSTLEIQRTEQGDSAMYLCASSSKGAEAFFGQGTRLTVV.

In its sample, this clone was seen a few times. CDR3 sequence reads: CAWEPGQGLEQFF. The CDR3 DNA is TGTGCCTGGGAACCGGGACAGGGGTTGGAGCAGTTCTTC. This chain uses TRBV30 with TRBJ2-1; 10 bases match TRBD1. This CDR3 is built from 13 residues. The V segment lost 5 bases and the J segment 10 bases; nucleotides outside the gene matches: 8. Germline V gives CDR1 GTSNPN, CDR2 SVGIG (reference sequence). The full variable domain, in which reference TRBV30 and TRBJ2-1 provide the parts outside the CDR3, is SQTIHQWPATLVQPVGSPLSLECTVEGTSNPNLYWYRQAAGRGLQLLFYSVGIGQISSEVPQNLSASRPQDRQFILSSKKLLLSDSGFYLCAWEPGQGLEQFFGPGTRLTVL.

The chain joins TRBV7-6 to TRBJ1-1, with D possibly TRBD1 on 6 matching bases. Germline CDR1 reads SGHVS; CDR2 reads FNYEAQ. The V end lost 1 base, the J end lost 3 bases, and 12 bases lay between the germline ends. The CDR3 is 15 residues long. This CDR3 is CASSLVRGGYTEAFF. CDR3 nucleotide sequence: TGTGCCAGCAGCTTAGTCAGGGGCGGGTACACTGAAGCTTTCTTT. Complete variable domain (other parts from reference TRBV7-6 and TRBJ1-1): GAGVSQSPRYKVTKRGQDVALRCDPISGHVSLYWYRQALGQGPEFLTYFNYEAQQDKSGLPNDRFSAERPEGSISTLTIQRTEQRDSAMYRCASSLVRGGYTEAFFGQGTRLTVV.

This clone has only a few counts. CDR3 loop: CASSLDGNEQYF. The DNA for the CDR3 is TGCGCCAGCAGCTTGGACGGTAACGAGCAGTACTTC. This chain uses TRBV5-1 with TRBJ2-7, with D unresolved. V was pared by 0 bases and J by 5 bases, with 6 bases between. CDR3 length: 12 residues. CDR1 SGHRS and CDR2 YFSETQ come from the germline V gene. Full variable domain (rest looked up from reference TRBV5-1 and TRBJ2-7): KAGVTQTPRYLIKTRGQQVTLSCSPISGHRSVSWYQQTPGQGLQFLFEYFSETQRNKGNFPGRFSGRQFSNSRSEMNVSTLELGDSALYLCASSLDGNEQYFGPGTRLTVT.

This chain uses TRBV25-1 with TRBJ2-1, with D perhaps matching TRBD1 (5 bases). Germline V CDR1 and CDR2: MGHDK, SYGVNS. Between the trimmed V and J ends, which lost 6 bases and 6 bases, there was a span of 18 bases. The CDR3 runs to 15 residues. The CDR3 is CASSQTLTDPNEQFF. CDR3 DNA sequence: TGTGCCAGCAGCCAGACCCTGACAGATCCCAATGAGCAGTTCTTC.

The rearrangement uses TRBV5-1 and TRBJ2-7, with D uncertain. The ends were cut back, 0 bases at V and 2 bases at J, with 9 bases in the middle. Per germline, CDR1 SGHRS and CDR2 YFSETQ. The CDR3 extends over 14 amino acids. The CDR3 here is CASSLDLGPYEQYF. The CDR3 DNA sequence: TGCGCCAGCAGCTTGGATCTGGGCCCCTACGAGCAGTACTTC.

The chain carries TRBV9 and TRBJ2-1, with 8 bases lining up with TRBD2. Per germline, CDR1 SGDLS and CDR2 YYNGEE. The V gene end was trimmed by 3 bases and the J gene end by 0 bases; junction bases not matched to a gene: 5. The CDR3 is 16 amino acids. CDR3 protein: CASSGGGRISYNEQFF. As DNA, the CDR3 is TGTGCCAGCAGCGGCGGGGGGCGGATCTCCTACAATGAGCAGTTCTTC.

The V and J genes are TRBV5-5 and TRBJ2-3; no firm D call. Trimming cost V 0 bases and J 1 base, with 9 bases left between them. Germline V gene sequence: CDR1 SGHKS, CDR2 YYEKEE (reference sequence). The CDR3 contains 15 residues. CDR3 sequence: CASSLGQARTDTQYF. The CDR3 nucleotides are TGTGCCAGCAGCTTGGGGCAGGCCCGCACAGATACGCAGTATTTT. Complete variable domain (other parts from reference TRBV5-5 and TRBJ2-3): DAGVTQSPTHLIKTRGQQVTLRCSPISGHKSVSWYQQVLGQGPQFIFQYYEKEERGRGNFPDRFSARQFPNYSSELNVNALLLGDSALYLCASSLGQARTDTQYFGPGTRLTVL.

This clone occurred a few times. The chain couples TRBV3-1 (or the pseudogene TRBV3-2) to TRBJ1-5; 12 bases line up with TRBD1. The junction had 10 bases not matched to a gene; V was cut back by 4 bases and J by 0 bases. Germline CDR1 and CDR2: LGHDT and YNNKEL (reference sequence). The CDR3 is made up of 19 amino acids. The CDR3 sequence is CASSLLRGQGARSNQPQHF. CDR3 bases: TGTGCCAGCAGCCTCCTAAGGGGACAGGGGGCGCGTAGCAATCAGCCCCAGCATTTT.

A few counts support this clone. The chain joins TRBV7-2 to TRBJ1-6; D uncertain. Germline V gene data show CDR1 as SGHTA and CDR2 as FQGNSA. Trimming removed 1 base from V and 7 bases from J, with 11 bases in between. The CDR3 totals 15 residues. As DNA, the CDR3 is TGTGCCAGCAGCTTAGAAAGCGCGGTAAATTCACCCCTCCACTTT. Residues: CASSLESAVNSPLHF.

CDR3 loop: CASSLVSQNGYTF. The CDR3 nucleotides read TGTGCCAGCAGCTTGGTTTCTCAGAATGGCTACACCTTC. The V and J genes are TRBV5-6 and TRBJ1-2; no clear D. Germline V gene sequence: CDR1 SGHDT, CDR2 YYEEEE. V gave up 0 bases and J gave up 6 bases, with 9 bases separating them. The CDR3 contains 13 residues.

The V call is TRBV7-3, the J call TRBJ2-3; 10 nucleotides line up with TRBD2. This CDR3 spans 16 amino acids. Trimming took 0 bases from V and 8 from J; bases not matched to a gene: 8. CDR1 and CDR2 (germline): SGHTA, FQGTGA. CDR3 DNA: TGTGCCAGCAGCTTAACCGCTAGCGGGGGCCATTTTACGCAGTATTTT. Residues: CASSLTASGGHFTQYF.

The V and J genes are TRBV7-8 and TRBJ1-6, with 7 bases aligning to TRBD1. Germline-derived CDR1 and CDR2 are SGHVS and FQNEAQ. The V gene end was trimmed by 3 bases and the J gene end by 8 bases; junction bases not matched to a gene: 4. The CDR3 is made up of 14 amino acids. CDR3 bases: TGTGCCAGCAGCTTGCCAGACAGGGATTCACCCCTCCACTTT. Amino acids: CASSLPDRDSPLHF.

This clone showed up just once. The chain carries TRBV6-5 and TRBJ1-1; no reliable D call. Germline values: CDR1 MNHEY, CDR2 SVGAGI. This CDR3 spans 12 amino acids. The germline V and J ends were trimmed by 7 bases and 6 bases, with 12 bases remaining between them. The CDR3 reads CASKSRNSEAFF. The DNA of the CDR3 is TGTGCCAGCAAATCCCGTAATTCTGAAGCTTTCTTT.

The V and J genes are TRBV29-1 and TRBJ2-7; D may be TRBD1 (5 bases). The germline CDR1 and CDR2 sequences are SQVTM and ANQGSEA. The length of the CDR3 is 12 residues. Trimming shortened V by 5 bases and J by 4 bases, and 12 bases separated the two germline ends. The DNA for the CDR3 is TGCAGCGTTAGGACATCCGTTTACGAGCAGTACTTC. As protein: CSVRTSVYEQYF.

The V and J genes are TRBV27 and TRBJ2-3, with 7 bases lining up with TRBD2. CDR1 is MNHEY, CDR2 SMNVEV, per germline (reference sequence). Losses at the gene ends were 4 bases for V and 5 bases for J; bases not matched to a gene: 12. The CDR3 runs to 16 residues. This chain's CDR3 is CASSYERGPYGDTQYF. For the CDR3, the DNA is TGTGCCAGCAGTTACGAGCGGGGCCCATACGGAGATACGCAGTATTTT.

Here the CDR3 reads CASSLRFDSPNEKLFF. CDR3 DNA: TGTGCCAGCAGCTTAAGGTTCGACAGCCCTAATGAAAAACTGTTTTTT. The chain joins TRBV7-6 to TRBJ1-4; weak D call: TRBD1 (5 bases). Germline assignment: CDR1 SGHVS and CDR2 FNYEAQ. The V and J ends lost 2 bases and 3 bases respectively, with 13 bases between them. The CDR3 has 16 residues.

The chain joins TRBV6-5 to TRBJ1-2; D perhaps matches TRBD1 (5 bases). This CDR3 is 13 amino acids long. Germline V lookup: CDR1 MNHEY, CDR2 SVGAGI. With 2 bases removed from V and 4 bases from J, the gap between germline ends came to 8 bases. CDR3 region: CASSYQGVYGYTF. The CDR3, as DNA: TGTGCCAGCAGTTACCAGGGTGTCTATGGCTACACCTTC.

This clone was observed a few times. The V gene is TRBV7-9, the J gene TRBJ1-1; the D is unclear. Germline V gene lookup returns CDR1 SEHNR and CDR2 FQNEAQ (reference sequence). The V end was cut by 8 bases, the J end by 2 bases, with 12 bases between. The CDR3 loop spans 13 amino acids. CDR3 region: CASAQRVNTEAFF. The CDR3 DNA reads TGTGCCAGCGCTCAGAGGGTTAACACTGAAGCTTTCTTT.

The chain's CDR3 is CASTTPGKAFF. The CDR3 DNA is TGTGCCAGTACCACTCCAGGGAAAGCTTTCTTT. This chain joins TRBV19 and TRBJ1-1; D may be TRBD1 (5 bases). V lost 7 bases, J lost 9 bases, and 12 bases lay in between. This CDR3 contains 11 residues. The V gene's germline CDR1 is LNHDA and CDR2 SQIVND (reference sequence).

The genes are TRBV21-1 and TRBJ1-3; the table's D call TRBD1 went unverified against the DNA. TRBV21-1 is given as a pseudogene. The CDR3 totals 20 residues. Here the CDR3 DNA reads TGTGCCAGCAGCAAATACCTCGACAGCCATCCAACCTACTCTGGAAACACCATATATTTT. Its protein product is CASSKYLDSHPTYSGNTIYF.

V is TRBV4-1 and J is TRBJ1-4; D is uncertain. Trimming cost V 2 bases and J 10 bases, with 23 bases left between them. The CDR3 has 17 residues. Germline CDR1 MGHRA, CDR2 YSYEKL. The CDR3 protein is CASSQRTDLVVFGKLFF. DNA for the CDR3: TGCGCCAGCAGCCAAAGGACTGACCTCGTGGTCTTTGGAAAACTGTTTTTT.